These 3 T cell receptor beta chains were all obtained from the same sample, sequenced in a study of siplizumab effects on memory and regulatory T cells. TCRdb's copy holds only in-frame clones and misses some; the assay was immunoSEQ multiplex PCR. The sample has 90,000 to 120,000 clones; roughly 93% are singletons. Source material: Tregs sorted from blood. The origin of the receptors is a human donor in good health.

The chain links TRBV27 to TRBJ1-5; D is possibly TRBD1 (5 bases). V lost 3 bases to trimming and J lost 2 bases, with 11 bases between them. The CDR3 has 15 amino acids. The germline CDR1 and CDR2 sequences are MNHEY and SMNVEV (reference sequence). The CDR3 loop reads CASSFGGWGNQPQHF. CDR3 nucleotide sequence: TGTGCCAGCAGTTTTGGGGGTTGGGGCAATCAGCCCCAGCATTTT.

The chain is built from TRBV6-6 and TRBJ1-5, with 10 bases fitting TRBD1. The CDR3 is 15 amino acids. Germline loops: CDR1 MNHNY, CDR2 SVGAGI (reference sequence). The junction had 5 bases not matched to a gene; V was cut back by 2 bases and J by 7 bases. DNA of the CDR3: TGTGCCAGCAGTTACCCGGGACAGGGGAAGCAGCCCCAGCATTTT. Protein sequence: CASSYPGQGKQPQHF.

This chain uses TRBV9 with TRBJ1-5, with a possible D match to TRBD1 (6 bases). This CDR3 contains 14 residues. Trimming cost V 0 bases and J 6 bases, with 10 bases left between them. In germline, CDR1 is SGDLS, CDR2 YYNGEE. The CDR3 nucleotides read TGTGCCAGCAGCGTAGCAGGGGAGGGTCAGCCCCAGCATTTT. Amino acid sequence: CASSVAGEGQPQHF.